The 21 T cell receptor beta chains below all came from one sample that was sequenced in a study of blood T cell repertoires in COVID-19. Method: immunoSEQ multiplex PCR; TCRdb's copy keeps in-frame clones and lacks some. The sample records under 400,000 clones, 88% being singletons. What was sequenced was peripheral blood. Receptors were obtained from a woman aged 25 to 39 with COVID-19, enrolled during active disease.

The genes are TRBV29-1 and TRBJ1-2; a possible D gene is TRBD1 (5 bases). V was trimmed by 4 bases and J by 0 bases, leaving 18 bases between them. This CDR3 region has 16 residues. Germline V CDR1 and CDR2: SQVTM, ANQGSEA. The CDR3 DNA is TGCAGCGTTGGACCTCTAACCAGGGCTCCTAACTATGGCTACACCTTC. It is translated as CSVGPLTRAPNYGYTF. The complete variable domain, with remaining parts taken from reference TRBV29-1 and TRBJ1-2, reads SAVISQKPSRDICQRGTSLTIQCQVDSQVTMMFWYRQQPGQSLTLIATANQGSEATYESGFVIDKFPISRPNLTFSTLTVSNMSPEDSSIYLCSVGPLTRAPNYGYTFGSGTRLTVV.

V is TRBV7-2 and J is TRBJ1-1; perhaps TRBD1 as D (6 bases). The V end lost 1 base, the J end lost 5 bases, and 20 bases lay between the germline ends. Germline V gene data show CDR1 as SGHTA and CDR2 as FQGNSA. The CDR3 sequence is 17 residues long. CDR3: CASSLGYGGLTQTEAFF. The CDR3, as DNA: TGTGCCAGCAGCTTAGGTTACGGGGGGCTTACTCAAACTGAAGCTTTCTTT.

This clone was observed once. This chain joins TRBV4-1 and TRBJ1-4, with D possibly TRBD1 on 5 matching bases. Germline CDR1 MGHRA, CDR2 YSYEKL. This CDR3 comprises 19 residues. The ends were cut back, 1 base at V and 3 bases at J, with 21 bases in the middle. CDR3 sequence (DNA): TGCGCCAGCAGCCAAGTGGGGGGAATTCGCGGCGCAGCTAATGAAAAACTGTTTTTT. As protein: CASSQVGGIRGAANEKLFF.

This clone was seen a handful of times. The CDR3 here is CASGQGANHSPLHF. The CDR3 nucleotides are TGTGCCAGCGGACAGGGGGCTAATCATTCACCCCTCCACTTT. The chain employs TRBV6-6 and TRBJ1-6; the match to TRBD1 covers 11 bases. CDR3 length: 14 residues. Trimming took 8 bases from V and 8 from J; bases not matched to a gene: 5. Germline loops: CDR1 MNHNY, CDR2 SVGAGI (reference sequence).

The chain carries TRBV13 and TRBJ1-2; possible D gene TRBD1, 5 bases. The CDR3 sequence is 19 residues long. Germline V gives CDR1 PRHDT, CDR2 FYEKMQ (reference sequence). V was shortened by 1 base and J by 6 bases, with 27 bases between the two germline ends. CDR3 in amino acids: CASSLARPLGGGGEDGYTF. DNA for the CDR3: TGTGCCAGCAGCTTAGCCCGACCTCTTGGGGGGGGAGGAGAGGATGGCTACACCTTC.

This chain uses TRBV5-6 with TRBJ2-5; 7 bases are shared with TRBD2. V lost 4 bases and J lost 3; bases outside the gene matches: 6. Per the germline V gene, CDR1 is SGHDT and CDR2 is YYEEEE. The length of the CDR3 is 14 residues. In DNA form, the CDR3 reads TGTGCCAGCAGCCCGGGGGAGGGGAAAGAGACCCAGTACTTC. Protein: CASSPGEGKETQYF.

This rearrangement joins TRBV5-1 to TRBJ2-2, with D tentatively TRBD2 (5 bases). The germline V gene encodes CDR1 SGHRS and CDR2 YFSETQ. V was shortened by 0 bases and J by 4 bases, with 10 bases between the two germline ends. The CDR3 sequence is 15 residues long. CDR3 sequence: CASSLGSGITGELFF. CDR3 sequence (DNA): TGCGCCAGCAGCTTGGGCTCCGGGATCACCGGGGAGCTGTTTTTT.

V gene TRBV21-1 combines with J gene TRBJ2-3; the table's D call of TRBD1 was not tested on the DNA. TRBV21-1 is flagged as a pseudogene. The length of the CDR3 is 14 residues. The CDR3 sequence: CASSIRGPEDTQYF. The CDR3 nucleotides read TGTGCCAGCAGCATTAGGGGGCCCGAAGATACGCAGTATTTT.

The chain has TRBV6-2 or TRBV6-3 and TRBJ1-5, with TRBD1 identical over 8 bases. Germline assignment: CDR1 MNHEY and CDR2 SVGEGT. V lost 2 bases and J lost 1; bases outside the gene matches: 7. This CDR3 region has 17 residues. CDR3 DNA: TGTGCCAGCAGTTACCTCGAGCAGGGGGCAAGCAATCAGCCCCAGCATTTT. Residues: CASSYLEQGASNQPQHF.

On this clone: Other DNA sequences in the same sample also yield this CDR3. CDR3 sequence: CASSLSRSSNQPQHF. The DNA of the CDR3 is TGTGCCAGCAGTTTAAGTCGGAGTAGCAATCAGCCCCAGCATTTT. The chain is built from TRBV27 and TRBJ1-5; D is unclear. The ends were cut back, 2 bases at V and 0 bases at J, with 8 bases in the middle. Germline loops: CDR1 MNHEY, CDR2 SMNVEV (reference sequence). The CDR3 extends over 15 amino acids.

In DNA, the CDR3 is TGTGCCAGCAAGGTCTTGGTGGGGGGAGAGACCCAGTACTTC. Protein sequence: CASKVLVGGETQYF. The chain carries TRBV2 and TRBJ2-5; possible D gene TRBD2, 6 bases. The CDR3 runs to 14 residues. V was shortened by 7 bases and J by 4 bases, with 16 bases between the two germline ends. Germline loops: CDR1 SNHLY, CDR2 FYNNEI.

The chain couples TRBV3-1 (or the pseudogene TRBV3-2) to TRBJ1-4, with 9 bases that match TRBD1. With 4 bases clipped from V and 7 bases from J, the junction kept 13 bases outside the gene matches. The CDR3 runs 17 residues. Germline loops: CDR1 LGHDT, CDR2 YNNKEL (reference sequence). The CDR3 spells CASSPVPGQGVGEKLFF. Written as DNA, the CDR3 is TGTGCCAGCAGCCCGGTCCCGGGACAGGGAGTCGGTGAAAAACTGTTTTTT.

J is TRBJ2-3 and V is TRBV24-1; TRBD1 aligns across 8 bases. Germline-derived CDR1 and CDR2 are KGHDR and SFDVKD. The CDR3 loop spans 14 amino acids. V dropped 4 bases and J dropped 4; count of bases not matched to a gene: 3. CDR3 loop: CATSEGQGPDTQYF. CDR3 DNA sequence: TGTGCCACCAGTGAAGGACAGGGCCCAGATACGCAGTATTTT.

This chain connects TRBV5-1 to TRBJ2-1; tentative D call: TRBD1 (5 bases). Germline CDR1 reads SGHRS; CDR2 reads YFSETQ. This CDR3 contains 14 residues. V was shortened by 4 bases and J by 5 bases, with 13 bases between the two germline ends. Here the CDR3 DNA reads TGCGCCAGCAGCAGAAGGACAAAGGACAATGAGCAGTTCTTC. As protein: CASSRRTKDNEQFF.

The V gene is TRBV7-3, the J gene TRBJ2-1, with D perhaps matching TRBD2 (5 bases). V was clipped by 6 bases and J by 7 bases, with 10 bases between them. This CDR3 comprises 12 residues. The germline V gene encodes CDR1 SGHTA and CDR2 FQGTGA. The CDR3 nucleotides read TGTGCCAGCAGTCCCCCGGGGAATGAGCAGTTCTTC. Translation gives CASSPPGNEQFF.

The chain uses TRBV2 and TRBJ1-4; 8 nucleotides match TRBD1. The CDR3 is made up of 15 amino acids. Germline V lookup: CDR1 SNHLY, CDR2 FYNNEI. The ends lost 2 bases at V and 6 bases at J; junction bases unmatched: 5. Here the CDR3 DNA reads TGTGCCAGCAGTGAATTTCACAGGGGGGATGAAAAACTGTTTTTT. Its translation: CASSEFHRGDEKLFF.

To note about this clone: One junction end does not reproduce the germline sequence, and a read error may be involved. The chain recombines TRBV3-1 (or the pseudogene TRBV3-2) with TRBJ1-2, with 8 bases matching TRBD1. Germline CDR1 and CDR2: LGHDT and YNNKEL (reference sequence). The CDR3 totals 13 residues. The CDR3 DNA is TGTGCCAGCAGCAAAGACAGGGGCACTGGCTACACCTTC. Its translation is CASSKDRGTGYTF.

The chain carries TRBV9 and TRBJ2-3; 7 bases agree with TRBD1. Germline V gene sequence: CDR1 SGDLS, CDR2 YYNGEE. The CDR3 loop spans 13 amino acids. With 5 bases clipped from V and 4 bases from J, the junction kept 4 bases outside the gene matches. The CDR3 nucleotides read TGTGCCAGCAGTCCAACAGGGGCAGATACGCAGTATTTT. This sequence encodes CASSPTGADTQYF.

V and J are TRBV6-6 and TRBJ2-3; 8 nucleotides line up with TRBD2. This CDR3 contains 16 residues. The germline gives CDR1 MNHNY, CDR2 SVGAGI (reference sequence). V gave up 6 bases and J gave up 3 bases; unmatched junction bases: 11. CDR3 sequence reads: CASRQAGEILTDTQYF. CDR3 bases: TGTGCCAGCAGACAAGCGGGGGAAATTTTAACAGATACGCAGTATTTT.

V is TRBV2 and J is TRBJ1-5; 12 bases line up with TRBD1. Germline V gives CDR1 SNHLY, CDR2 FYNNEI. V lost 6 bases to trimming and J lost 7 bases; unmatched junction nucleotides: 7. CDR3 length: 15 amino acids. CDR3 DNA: TGTGCCAGCAGACGGGGACAGGGGGCCGGACAGCCCCAGCATTTT. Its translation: CASRRGQGAGQPQHF.

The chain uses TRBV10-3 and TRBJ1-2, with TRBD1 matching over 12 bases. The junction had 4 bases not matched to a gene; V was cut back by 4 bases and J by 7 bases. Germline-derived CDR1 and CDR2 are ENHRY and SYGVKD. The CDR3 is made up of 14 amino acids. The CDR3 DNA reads TGTGCCATCAGTGGCCAGGGACAGGGGGCTGGCTACACCTTC. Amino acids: CAISGQGQGAGYTF.